This T cell receptor (beta chain) was captured in a study of preoperative IRX-2 immunotherapy in early breast cancer. Method: immunoSEQ multiplex PCR; TCRdb's copy keeps in-frame clones and lacks some. The sample lists about 62,000 clones, roughly 95% occurring once. As to this clone: The same CDR3 is also encoded by other DNA sequences in this sample.

Treatment reported: preoperative locoregional IRX-2 cytokine immunotherapy. Patients received preoperative, locoregional IRX-2 cytokine immunotherapy in a phase Ib study. V lost 6 bases, J lost 3 bases, and 13 bases stayed unmatched. CDR1 is LGHNA and CDR2 is YSLEER in the germline V gene. The CDR3 contains 16 residues. This material was obtained from a patient treated with IRX-2 immunotherapy. The receptor was derived from a human donor with breast cancer. This rearrangement joins TRBV4-3 to TRBJ2-7, with 8 nucleotides matching TRBD2. CDR3 region: CASSLHREGKLYEQYF. The CDR3 bases are TGCGCCAGCAGTCTCCACCGGGAGGGCAAACTCTACGAGCAGTACTTC.